This T cell receptor (beta chain) was sequenced in a study of blood T cells in healthy people across ages. Background on the study: There was about one barcoded beta molecule captured by template switching per two T cells.

Extractions gave at least 6 micrograms of total RNA per sample. Together with a sample-barcoded 5' primer, a J-beta primer mix was included in a second PCR lasting about 7 to 12 cycles. Each cDNA molecule carried a tag from a template-switch adaptor that contained 12 random nucleotides. Using its own MiXCR run on the 5' RACE reads, TCRdb lists one record per CDR3 protein. The table has fewer than 900,000 distinct CDR3 sequences, roughly 45% seen once. CDR1 is SNHLY and CDR2 is FYNNEI in the germline V gene. V lost 6 bases, J lost 4 bases, and 15 bases lay in between. The CDR3 totals 14 residues. This clonotype was detected once. The antigen is undetermined. Notes on the study in general: In long-lived donors, naive CD4+ cell counts and diversity exceeded those of aged donors.

Sequenced material: blood. This TCR derives from a woman aged 55-70 years in good health. This sequence joins TRBV2 and TRBJ1-1; D unresolved. The CDR3 sequence: CASRVPGFRTEAFF. For the CDR3, the DNA is TGTGCCAGCAGAGTTCCCGGGTTCCGCACTGAAGCTTTCTTT.